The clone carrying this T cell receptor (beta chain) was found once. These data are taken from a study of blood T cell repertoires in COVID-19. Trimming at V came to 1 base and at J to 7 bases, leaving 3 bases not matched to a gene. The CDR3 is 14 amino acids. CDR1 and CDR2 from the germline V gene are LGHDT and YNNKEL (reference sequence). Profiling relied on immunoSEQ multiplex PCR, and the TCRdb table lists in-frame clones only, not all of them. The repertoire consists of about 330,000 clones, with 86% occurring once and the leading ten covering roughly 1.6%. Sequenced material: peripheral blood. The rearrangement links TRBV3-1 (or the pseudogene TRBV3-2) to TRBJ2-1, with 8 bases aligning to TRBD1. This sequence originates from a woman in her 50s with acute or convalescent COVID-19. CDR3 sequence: CASSQGRQGNEQFF. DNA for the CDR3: TGTGCCAGCAGCCAAGGTAGACAGGGGAATGAGCAGTTCTTC.